This passage covers 16 T cell receptor beta chains from one sample sequenced in a study of cytomegalovirus exposure and HLA in healthy donors. PCR used 60 Vbeta primers and 13 Jbeta primers. TCRdb's copy holds only in-frame clones and misses some; the assay was immunoSEQ multiplex PCR. The sample yields about 98,000 clones, under 75% seen once. Material: PBMCs. These receptors originate from a female donor in good health and CMV-seronegative.

V and J are TRBV12-5 and TRBJ2-1; the match to TRBD2 covers 7 bases. V was pared by 0 bases and J by 9 bases, with 11 bases of the junction left unmatched. Germline-derived CDR1 and CDR2 are LGHNT and FRNRAP. This CDR3 is built from 16 residues. The CDR3 loop is CASGLVLGGRAAEQFF. In DNA form, the CDR3 reads TGTGCTAGTGGTTTGGTACTGGGCGGGAGAGCCGCTGAGCAGTTCTTC.

The gene calls are TRBV20-1 and TRBJ1-2; D gene ambiguous. V lost 6 bases, J lost 4 bases, and 9 bases lay in between. The germline gives CDR1 DFQATT, CDR2 SNEGSKA (reference sequence). The CDR3 spans 11 residues. The DNA for the CDR3 is TGCAGTGCCCCGACACCCTATGGCTACACCTTC. Protein product: CSAPTPYGYTF.

The V and J genes are TRBV28 and TRBJ2-3; D is possibly TRBD1 (8 bases). The CDR3 is made up of 15 amino acids. Germline CDR1 MDHEN, CDR2 SYDVKM. Trimming removed 6 bases at V and 1 base at J, with 14 bases between. This CDR3 reads CASSPGGQGTDTQYF. The CDR3 DNA is TGTGCCAGCAGCCCGGGGGGACAGGGCACAGATACGCAGTATTTT.

The rearrangement links TRBV21-1 to TRBJ2-5; TRBD2, the table's D call, was not compared with the DNA. TRBV21-1 is listed as a pseudogene. The CDR3 totals 15 residues. Here the CDR3 DNA reads TGTGCCAGCAGCATATACCCCCTAGCGGAAGAGACCCAGTACTTC. Its translation is CASSIYPLAEETQYF.

J is TRBJ1-2 and V is TRBV4-3; D remains unclear. Germline V lookup: CDR1 LGHNA, CDR2 YSLEER. V shed 0 bases and J shed 3 bases, with 11 bases lying between them. This CDR3 has 15 residues. In DNA, the CDR3 is TGCGCCAGCAGCCAAGACTTGAACAGCTACTATGGCTACACCTTC. As protein: CASSQDLNSYYGYTF.

J is TRBJ1-2 and V is TRBV28, with TRBD1 identical over 7 bases. Losses at the gene ends were 5 bases for V and 0 bases for J; bases not matched to a gene: 9. The germline CDR1 and CDR2 sequences are MDHEN and SYDVKM. This CDR3 comprises 16 residues. CDR3 nucleotides: TGTGCCAGCAGTCCACCCGACAGGGACGCTAACTATGGCTACACCTTC. Amino acid sequence: CASSPPDRDANYGYTF.

The V and J genes are TRBV5-5 and TRBJ2-7; 9 nucleotides line up with TRBD1. V gave up 2 bases and J gave up 7 bases; unmatched junction bases: 4. Germline CDR1 and CDR2: SGHKS and YYEKEE (reference sequence). The CDR3 is made up of 13 amino acids. CDR3 DNA: TGTGCCAGCAGCTTAAACAGGGGGCTTGAGCAGTACTTC. Amino acids: CASSLNRGLEQYF.

This chain links TRBV7-9 with TRBJ2-7; 8 bases match TRBD2. Looked up from germline, CDR1 is SEHNR and CDR2 is FQNEAQ (reference sequence). J was trimmed by 4 bases and V by 6 bases; bases with no gene match: 8. This CDR3 is 14 amino acids long. DNA of the CDR3: TGTGCCAGCAGTGATAGCGGGACGAGTTACGAGCAGTACTTC. Amino acids: CASSDSGTSYEQYF.

Concerning this clone: A read error may produce the germline difference seen at one junction end. This chain joins TRBV2 and TRBJ1-2, with D hard to call. CDR1 is SNHLY and CDR2 is FYNNEI in the germline V gene. The CDR3 consists of 12 residues. The CDR3 protein is CASSAFIGLEVF. The CDR3 DNA sequence: TGTGCCAGCAGCGCCTTTATAGGACTCGAGGTCTTC.

V is TRBV30 and J is TRBJ2-1, with TRBD2 matching 7 bases. Germline trimming cut 3 bases from V and 4 bases from J; bases unmatched to any gene: 12. The CDR3 spans 16 residues. Germline CDR1 and CDR2: GTSNPN and SVGIG (reference sequence). This chain's CDR3 is CAWRGGGPLVYNEQFF. The CDR3 region has the DNA TGTGCCTGGAGGGGGGGAGGGCCCCTCGTTTACAATGAGCAGTTCTTC.

This chain connects TRBV30 to TRBJ2-2; D is perhaps TRBD1 (5 bases). CDR1 and CDR2 from the germline V gene are GTSNPN and SVGIG (reference sequence). The length of the CDR3 is 15 residues. The V and J ends lost 0 bases and 5 bases respectively, with 13 bases between them. The CDR3 nucleotides are TGTGCCTGGAGTGTCGGCAGGGTCTTGACCGGGGAGCTGTTTTTT. Translation gives CAWSVGRVLTGELFF.

This sequence joins TRBV9 and TRBJ2-5; the match to TRBD1 covers 7 bases. This CDR3 is built from 14 residues. From germline, CDR1 is SGDLS and CDR2 YYNGEE. Trimming cost V 2 bases and J 4 bases; bases outside gene matches: 5. The CDR3 is CASSVGTARETQYF. For the CDR3, the DNA is TGTGCCAGCAGCGTCGGGACAGCCCGAGAGACCCAGTACTTC.

This clone was counted once. The J gene is TRBJ2-3, the V gene TRBV7-6; maybe TRBD2 (7 bases). The germline V gene has CDR1 SGHVS and CDR2 FNYEAQ. CDR3 length equals 15 residues. Trimming removed 5 bases from V and 5 bases from J, with 17 bases in between. This CDR3 reads CASSPNGGRGDTQYF. CDR3 DNA: TGTGCCAGCAGCCCCAACGGGGGGCGGGGAGATACGCAGTATTTT. Based on the CDR3 plus reference TRBV7-6 and TRBJ2-3, the full variable domain is GAGVSQSPRYKVTKRGQDVALRCDPISGHVSLYWYRQALGQGPEFLTYFNYEAQQDKSGLPNDRFSAERPEGSISTLTIQRTEQRDSAMYRCASSPNGGRGDTQYFGPGTRLTVL.

J is TRBJ2-5 and V is TRBV9, with a possible D match to TRBD1 (5 bases). Germline loops: CDR1 SGDLS, CDR2 YYNGEE. The CDR3 is 14 amino acids. Between the trimmed V and J ends, which lost 0 bases and 4 bases, there was a span of 10 bases. CDR3 sequence reads: CASSVDPQGETQYF. CDR3 nucleotides: TGTGCCAGCAGCGTAGACCCCCAGGGAGAGACCCAGTACTTC.

CDR3 sequence reads: CASSLTVQQPQHF. Written as DNA, the CDR3 is TGTGCCAGCAGCTTGACAGTTCAACAGCCCCAGCATTTT. The chain has TRBV7-2 and TRBJ1-5, with D tentatively TRBD1 (5 bases). The V gene's germline CDR1 is SGHTA and CDR2 FQGNSA. The CDR3 runs 13 residues. Between the trimmed V and J ends, which lost 3 bases and 7 bases, there was a span of 10 bases. Variable domain in full (rest from reference TRBV7-2 and TRBJ1-5): GAGVSQSPSNKVTEKGKDVELRCDPISGHTALYWYRQSLGQGLEFLIYFQGNSAPDKSGLPSDRFSAERTGGSVSTLTIQRTQQEDSAVYLCASSLTVQQPQHFGDGTRLSIL.

The gene calls are TRBV6-5 and TRBJ2-2; 10 bases map to TRBD1. V lost 3 bases, J lost 5 bases, and 6 bases stayed unmatched. CDR3 length: 16 residues. CDR1 MNHEY and CDR2 SVGAGI come from the germline V gene. For the CDR3, the DNA is TGTGCCAGCAGTTATCGGGACAGGGGTAGTACCGGGGAGCTGTTTTTT. Protein product: CASSYRDRGSTGELFF.